This entry describes one TCR beta chain. The data are from a study of CD8 T cells in Susac syndrome. Random hexamers served to reverse transcribe about 0.5 to 1 ug RNA. Each CDR3 protein gets one entry after TCRdb re-called the immunoSEQ multiplex PCR reads with MiXCR. The table includes under 200,000 distinct CDR3 sequences, about 92% detected once. From blood CD8+ and CD4+ T cells, TCR beta sequences were generated. FACS was used to enrich TEMRA cells, whereas the CD8+ and CD4+ T cells were obtained by negative isolation. V was trimmed by 10 bases and J by 1 base, leaving 7 bases between them. CDR1 and CDR2 from the germline V gene are MNHNY and SVGAGI (reference sequence). The CDR3 extends over 11 amino acids.

The chain employs TRBV6-6 and TRBJ1-1; D is unresolved. This receptor was identified in a human donor in good health. The sequenced sample consisted of CD4+ T cells from PBMCs. The CDR3 nucleotides are TGTGCCATCAGAGAGAACACTGAAGCTTTCTTT. This translates into CAIRENTEAFF.